Given below is one T cell receptor (beta chain) in context. This sample was taken from a study of lymphopenia after photon versus proton radiotherapy. The assay was immunoSEQ multiplex PCR, and TCRdb's table has in-frame clones only and misses some. Of 55,000 to 70,000 clones listed, approximately 90% are singletons. This CDR3 comprises 15 residues. Germline V gene sequence: CDR1 MDHEN, CDR2 SYDVKM. Trimming stripped 8 bases from V and 4 bases from J, with 20 bases between. This receptor was identified in a woman between 40 and 55 years old with cholangiocarcinoma. The sequences come from peripheral blood, collected from a patient treated with photon-based radiotherapy. The chain links TRBV28 to TRBJ1-2; weak D call: TRBD1 (5 bases). The CDR3 coding sequence is TGTGCCAGCTATGGGGTCCTTTTAAGGGGCTATGGCTACACCTTC. Translating gives CASYGVLLRGYGYTF.